This T cell receptor beta chain derives from a study of shared clonotypes between healthy human individuals. Germline CDR1 and CDR2: MNHEY and SVGAGI. V was cut by 2 bases and J by 3 bases, with 5 bases left in between. The length of the CDR3 is 13 residues. The protocol was immunoSEQ multiplex PCR, while the TCRdb copy is restricted to in-frame clones and leaves out a portion. The repertoire includes about 1.1 million clones, 75% to 80% of them detected once, and roughly 0.55% sits in the top ten. Only Caucasian adults living in Nashville, Tennessee made up the donor group. Partitioning of CD4+ cells yielded a CD45RA+ naive subset and a CD45RA-negative memory subset. Study-level findings and limits: Sorted-subset sequencing, rarefaction showed, was incomplete despite large depth. The donor pool, a small one, limited the genetic and exposure-history diversity represented.

This clone was seen once. Antigen specificity is unknown. Specimen: memory CD4+ T cells from PBMCs. Noted subset: CD45RA-negative fraction. This TCR was sampled from a man younger than 35 in good health. Some clones in this sample may be carry-over from other donors' samples. The V call is TRBV6-5, the J call TRBJ2-1; unclear D gene. The CDR3 DNA follows: TGTGCCAGCAGTTACATCCTCTACAATGAGCAGTTCTTC. Its translation: CASSYILYNEQFF.